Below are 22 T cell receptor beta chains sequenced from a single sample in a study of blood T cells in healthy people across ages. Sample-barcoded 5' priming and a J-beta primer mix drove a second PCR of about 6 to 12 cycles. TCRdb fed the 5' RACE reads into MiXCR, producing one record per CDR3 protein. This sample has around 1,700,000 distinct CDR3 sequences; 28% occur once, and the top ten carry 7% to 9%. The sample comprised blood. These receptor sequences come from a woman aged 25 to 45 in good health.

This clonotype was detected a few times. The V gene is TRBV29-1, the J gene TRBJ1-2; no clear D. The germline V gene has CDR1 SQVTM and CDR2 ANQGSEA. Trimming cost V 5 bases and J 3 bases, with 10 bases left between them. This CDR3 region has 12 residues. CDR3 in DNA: TGCAGCGTTAAGGAGGGCGACTATGGCTACACCTTC. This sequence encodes CSVKEGDYGYTF.

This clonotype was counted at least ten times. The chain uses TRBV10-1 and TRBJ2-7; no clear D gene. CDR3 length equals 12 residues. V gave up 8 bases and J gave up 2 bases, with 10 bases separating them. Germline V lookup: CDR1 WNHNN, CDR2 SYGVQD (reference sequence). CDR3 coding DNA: TGCGCCAGCTGCGACACTACCTACGAGCAGTACTTC. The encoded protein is CASCDTTYEQYF.

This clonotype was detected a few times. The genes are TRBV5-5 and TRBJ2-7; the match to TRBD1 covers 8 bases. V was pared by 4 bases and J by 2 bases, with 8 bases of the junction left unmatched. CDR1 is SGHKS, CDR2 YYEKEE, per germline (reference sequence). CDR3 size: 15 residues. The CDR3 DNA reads TGTGCCAGCAGCACCCGACAGGGGAGCCCCTACGAGCAGTACTTC. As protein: CASSTRQGSPYEQYF.

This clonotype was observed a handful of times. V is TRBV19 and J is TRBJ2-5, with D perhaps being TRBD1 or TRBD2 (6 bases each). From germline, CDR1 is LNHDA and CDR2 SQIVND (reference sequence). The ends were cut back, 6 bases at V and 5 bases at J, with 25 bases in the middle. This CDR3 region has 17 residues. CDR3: CASRPSSGGGNIETQYF. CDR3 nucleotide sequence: TGTGCCAGTAGACCGAGTAGCGGAGGGGGGAATATCGAGACCCAGTACTTC.

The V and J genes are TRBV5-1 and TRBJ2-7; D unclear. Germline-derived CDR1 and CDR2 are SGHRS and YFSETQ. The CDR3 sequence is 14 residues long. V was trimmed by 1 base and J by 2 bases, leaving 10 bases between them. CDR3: CASSLSERTYEQYF. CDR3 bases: TGCGCCAGCAGCTTGTCGGAGAGGACCTACGAGCAGTACTTC.

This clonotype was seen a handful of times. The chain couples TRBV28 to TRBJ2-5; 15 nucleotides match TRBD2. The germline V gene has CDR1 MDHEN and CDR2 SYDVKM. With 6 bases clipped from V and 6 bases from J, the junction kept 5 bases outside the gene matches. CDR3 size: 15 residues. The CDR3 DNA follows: TGTGCCAGCAGCGACGGGACTAGCGGGAGGAAGACCCAGTACTTC. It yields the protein CASSDGTSGRKTQYF. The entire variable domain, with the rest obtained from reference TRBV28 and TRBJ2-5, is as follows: DVKVTQSSRYLVKRTGEKVFLECVQDMDHENMFWYRQDPGLGLRLIYFSYDVKMKEKGDIPEGYSVSREKKERFSLILESASTNQTSMYLCASSDGTSGRKTQYFGPGTRLLVL.

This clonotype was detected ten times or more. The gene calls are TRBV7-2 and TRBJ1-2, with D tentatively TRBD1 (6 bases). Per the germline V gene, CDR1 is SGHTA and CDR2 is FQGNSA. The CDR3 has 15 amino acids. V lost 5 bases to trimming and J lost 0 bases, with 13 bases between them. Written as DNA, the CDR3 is TGTGCCAGCAGCCTTTCTGGGGGCGCTAACTATGGCTACACCTTC. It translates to CASSLSGGANYGYTF.

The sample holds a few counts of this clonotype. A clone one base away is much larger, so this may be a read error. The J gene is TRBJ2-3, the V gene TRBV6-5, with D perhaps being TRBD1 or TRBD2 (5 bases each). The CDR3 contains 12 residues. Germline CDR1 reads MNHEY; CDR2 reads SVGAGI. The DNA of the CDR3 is TGTGCCAGCAGTTACTCGGGGGATATGCAGTATTTT. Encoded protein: CASSYSGDMQYF.

The CDR3 region has the DNA TGTGCCATCAGTGAGTCATCCGACATCGCGGGTGAGCAGTTCTTC. Its protein is CAISESSDIAGEQFF. The genes are TRBV10-3 and TRBJ2-1, with TRBD2 as a possible D gene (5 bases). The V end lost 0 bases, the J end lost 9 bases, and 15 bases lay between the germline ends. The CDR3 spans 15 residues. The V gene's germline CDR1 is ENHRY and CDR2 SYGVKD.

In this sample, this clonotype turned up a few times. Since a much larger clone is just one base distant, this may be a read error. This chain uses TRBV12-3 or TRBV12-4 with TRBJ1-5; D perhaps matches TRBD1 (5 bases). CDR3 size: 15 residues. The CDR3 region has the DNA TGTGCCAGCTGTTTAACAGGCGGGAGGAATCAGCCCCAGCATTTT. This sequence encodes CASCLTGGRNQPQHF.

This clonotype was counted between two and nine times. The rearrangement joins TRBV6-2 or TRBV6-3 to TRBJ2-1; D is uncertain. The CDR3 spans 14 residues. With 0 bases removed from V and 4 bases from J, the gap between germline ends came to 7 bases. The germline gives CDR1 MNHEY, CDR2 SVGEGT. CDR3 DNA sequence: TGTGCCAGCAGTTACTCGGACGGGTACAATGAGCAGTTCTTC. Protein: CASSYSDGYNEQFF.

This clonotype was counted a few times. The CDR3, as DNA: TGTGCCAGCAGTAACGCCGGGACAGGGAGAGGCTACACCTTC. Protein sequence: CASSNAGTGRGYTF. This rearrangement joins TRBV6-2 or TRBV6-3 to TRBJ1-2, with TRBD1 matching over 9 bases. The CDR3 runs 14 residues. Germline V gene lookup returns CDR1 MNHEY and CDR2 SVGEGT. The V and J ends lost 5 bases and 8 bases, in that order; junction bases with no gene match: 9.

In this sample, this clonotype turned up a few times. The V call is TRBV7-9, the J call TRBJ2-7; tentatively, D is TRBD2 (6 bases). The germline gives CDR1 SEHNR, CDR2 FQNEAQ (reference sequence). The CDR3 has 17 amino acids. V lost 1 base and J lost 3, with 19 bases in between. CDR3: CASSLVSSWGVGYEQYF. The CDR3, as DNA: TGTGCCAGCAGCTTAGTATCAAGTTGGGGGGTAGGCTACGAGCAGTACTTC.

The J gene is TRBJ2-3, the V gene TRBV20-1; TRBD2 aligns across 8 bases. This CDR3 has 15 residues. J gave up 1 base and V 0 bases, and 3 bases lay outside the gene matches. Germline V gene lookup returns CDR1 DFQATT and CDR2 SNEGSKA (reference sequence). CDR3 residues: CSARDVLAGTDTQYF. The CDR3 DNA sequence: TGCAGTGCTAGAGATGTACTAGCGGGCACAGATACGCAGTATTTT.

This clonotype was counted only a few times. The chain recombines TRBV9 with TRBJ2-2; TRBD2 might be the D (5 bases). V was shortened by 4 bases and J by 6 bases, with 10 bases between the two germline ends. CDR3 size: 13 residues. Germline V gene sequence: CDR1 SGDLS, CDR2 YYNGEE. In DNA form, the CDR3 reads TGTGCCAGCAGCACCTCGGGATCCGGGGAGCTGTTTTTT. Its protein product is CASSTSGSGELFF. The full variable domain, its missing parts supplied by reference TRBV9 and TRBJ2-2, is DSGVTQTPKHLITATGQRVTLRCSPRSGDLSVYWYQQSLDQGLQFLIQYYNGEERAKGNILERFSAQQFPDLHSELNLSSLELGDSALYFCASSTSGSGELFFGEGSRLTVL.

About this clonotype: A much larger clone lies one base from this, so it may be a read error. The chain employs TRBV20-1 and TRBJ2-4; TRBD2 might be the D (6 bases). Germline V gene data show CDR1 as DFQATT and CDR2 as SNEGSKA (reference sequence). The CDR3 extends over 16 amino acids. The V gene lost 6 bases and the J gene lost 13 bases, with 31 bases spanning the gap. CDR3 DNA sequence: TGCAGTGCCCCCCGTCGGCGGGGTAGCTCCTACAATGAGCAGTACTTC. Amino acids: CSAPRRRGSSYNEQYF.

This CDR3 is CASSPTWSHEQYF. For the CDR3, the DNA is TGTGCCAGCAGCCCTACCTGGAGTCACGAGCAGTACTTC. The chain combines TRBV7-9 with TRBJ2-5; the D is unclear. The end of the DNA aligns better with TRBJ2-7, so the J call may be wrong. The germline V gene encodes CDR1 SEHNR and CDR2 FQNEAQ (reference sequence). The CDR3 extends over 13 amino acids.

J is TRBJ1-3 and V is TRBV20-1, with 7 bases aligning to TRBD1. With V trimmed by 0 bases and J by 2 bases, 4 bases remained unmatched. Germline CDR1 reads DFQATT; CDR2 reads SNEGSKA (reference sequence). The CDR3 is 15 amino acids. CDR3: CSARDSTGPGNTIYF. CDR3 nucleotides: TGCAGTGCTAGAGATTCGACAGGGCCTGGAAACACCATATATTTT.

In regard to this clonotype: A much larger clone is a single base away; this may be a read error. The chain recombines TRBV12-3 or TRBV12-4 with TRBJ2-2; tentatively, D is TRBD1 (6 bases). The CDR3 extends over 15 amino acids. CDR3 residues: CTSSLTGRNTGELFF. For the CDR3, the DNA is TGTACCAGCAGTCTAACAGGGCGCAACACCGGGGAGCTGTTTTTT.

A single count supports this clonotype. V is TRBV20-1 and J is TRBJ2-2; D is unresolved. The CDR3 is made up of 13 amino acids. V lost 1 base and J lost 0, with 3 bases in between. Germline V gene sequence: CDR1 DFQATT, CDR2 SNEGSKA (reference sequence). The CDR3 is CSARVSNTGELFF. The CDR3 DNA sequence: TGCAGTGCTAGAGTTTCGAACACCGGGGAGCTGTTTTTT.

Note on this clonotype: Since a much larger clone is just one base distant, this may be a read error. The CDR3 DNA reads as TGTGCCAGCAGCCCTCCGGGACAGGATTGTGATACGCAGTATTTT. This sequence encodes CASSPPGQDCDTQYF. The rearrangement uses TRBV3-1 and TRBJ2-3, with TRBD1 matching 8 bases. CDR3 size: 15 residues. J was trimmed by 6 bases and V by 4 bases; bases with no gene match: 9. Germline lookup yields CDR1 LGHDT and CDR2 YNNKEL (reference sequence).

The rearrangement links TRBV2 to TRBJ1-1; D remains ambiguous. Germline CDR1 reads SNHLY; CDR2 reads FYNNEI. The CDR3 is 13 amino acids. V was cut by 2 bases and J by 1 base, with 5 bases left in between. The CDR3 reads CASSELPNTEAFF. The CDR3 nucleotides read TGTGCCAGCAGTGAATTACCGAACACTGAAGCTTTCTTT.